This T cell receptor beta chain came from a study of Graves' ophthalmopathy and Graves' hyperthyroidism. Across the study: The authors defined stable hyperthyroidism as no ophthalmopathy within 18 months of follow-up.

Germline V gives CDR1 ENHRY, CDR2 SYGVKD. The CDR3 runs 15 residues. Unmatched junction bases numbered 7, after V lost 4 bases and J lost 2 bases. Ineligible for inclusion were patients with other autoimmune diseases, uncontrolled infections, pregnancy or lactation. Study outcomes and limitations: In blood appeared most of the expanded thyroid clonotypes whose frequency exceeded 0.001.

Notes on this clonotype: Its antigen remains unidentified.

RNA transcripts were the template, and TCR beta CDR3 regions were amplified from them. HTBI primers served in a first-round RT-PCR, which a second-round multiplex PCR followed. TCRdb analysed the multiplex PCR reads with MiXCR anew, one entry per CDR3 protein. This table holds around 1,000,000 distinct CDR3 sequences, approximately 35% found once. The sequence came from an adult man with Graves' hyperthyroidism. Sequencing was performed on peripheral blood or thyroid tissue (not recorded which). V is TRBV10-3 and J is TRBJ2-7; 8 positions agree with TRBD1. CDR3 nucleotides: TGTGCCATCAGTGGTACGACAGGGGCAACCTACGAGCAGTACTTC. Its protein product is CAISGTTGATYEQYF.